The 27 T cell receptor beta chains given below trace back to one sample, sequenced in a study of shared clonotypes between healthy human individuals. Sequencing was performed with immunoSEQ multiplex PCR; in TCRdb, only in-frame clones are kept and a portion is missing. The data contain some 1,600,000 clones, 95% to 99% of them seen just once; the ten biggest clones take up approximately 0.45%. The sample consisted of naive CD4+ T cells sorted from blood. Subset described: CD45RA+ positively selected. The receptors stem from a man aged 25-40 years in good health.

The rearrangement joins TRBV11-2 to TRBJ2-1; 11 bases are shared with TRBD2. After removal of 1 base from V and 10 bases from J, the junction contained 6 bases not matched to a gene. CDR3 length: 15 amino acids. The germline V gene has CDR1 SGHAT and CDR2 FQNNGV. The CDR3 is CASSLVAGGPGEQFF. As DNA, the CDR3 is TGTGCCAGCAGCTTAGTAGCGGGAGGGCCCGGGGAGCAGTTCTTC.

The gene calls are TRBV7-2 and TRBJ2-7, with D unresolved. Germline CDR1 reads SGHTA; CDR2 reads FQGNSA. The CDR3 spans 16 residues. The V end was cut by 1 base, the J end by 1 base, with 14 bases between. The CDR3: CASSLGFRLLSYEQYF. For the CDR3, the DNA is TGTGCCAGCAGCTTAGGTTTTCGACTTCTTTCCTACGAGCAGTACTTC.

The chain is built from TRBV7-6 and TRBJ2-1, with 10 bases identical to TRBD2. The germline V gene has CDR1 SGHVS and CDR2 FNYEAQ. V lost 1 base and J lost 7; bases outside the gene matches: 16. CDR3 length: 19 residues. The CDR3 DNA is TGTGCCAGCAGCTTAGTAGCGGCTAGCGGGAGTGGGGTAACAAATGAGCAGTTCTTC. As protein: CASSLVAASGSGVTNEQFF.

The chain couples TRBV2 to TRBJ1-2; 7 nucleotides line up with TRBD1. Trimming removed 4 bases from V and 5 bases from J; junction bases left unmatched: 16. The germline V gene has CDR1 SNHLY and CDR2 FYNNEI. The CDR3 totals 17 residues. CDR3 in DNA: TGTGCCAGCAGTGGCCCGACAGGGTCCCACCCTCTTTATGGCTACACCTTC. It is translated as CASSGPTGSHPLYGYTF.

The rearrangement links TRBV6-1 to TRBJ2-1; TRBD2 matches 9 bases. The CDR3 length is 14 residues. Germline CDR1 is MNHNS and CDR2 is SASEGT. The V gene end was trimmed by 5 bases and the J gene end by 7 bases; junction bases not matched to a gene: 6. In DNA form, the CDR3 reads TGTGCCAGCAGTTTTGCGGGAGGGTTTAATGAGCAGTTCTTC. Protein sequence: CASSFAGGFNEQFF.

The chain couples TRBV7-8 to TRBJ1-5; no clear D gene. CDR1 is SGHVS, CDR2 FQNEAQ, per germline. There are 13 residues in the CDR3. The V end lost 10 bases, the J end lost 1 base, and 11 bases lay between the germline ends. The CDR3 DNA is TGTGCCACCCCGTTGGAGAGCAATCAGCCCCAGCATTTT. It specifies CATPLESNQPQHF.

This CDR3 is CASSLEPGGNQETQYF. CDR3 in DNA: TGTGCCAGCAGCTTAGAGCCAGGGGGCAACCAAGAGACCCAGTACTTC. The V call is TRBV11-2, the J call TRBJ2-5; 8 bases match TRBD1. CDR1 and CDR2 (germline): SGHAT, FQNNGV. J was trimmed by 0 bases and V by 0 bases; bases with no gene match: 3. The CDR3 totals 16 residues.

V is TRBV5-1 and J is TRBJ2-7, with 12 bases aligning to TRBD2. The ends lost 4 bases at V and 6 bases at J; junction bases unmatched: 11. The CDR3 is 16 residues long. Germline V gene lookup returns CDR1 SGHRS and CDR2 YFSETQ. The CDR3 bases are TGCGCCAGCAGCCGATGGACTAGCGGGAATGGAGGCGAGCAGTACTTC. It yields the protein CASSRWTSGNGGEQYF. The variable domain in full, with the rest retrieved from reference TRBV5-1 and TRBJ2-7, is KAGVTQTPRYLIKTRGQQVTLSCSPISGHRSVSWYQQTPGQGLQFLFEYFSETQRNKGNFPGRFSGRQFSNSRSEMNVSTLELGDSALYLCASSRWTSGNGGEQYFGPGTRLTVT.

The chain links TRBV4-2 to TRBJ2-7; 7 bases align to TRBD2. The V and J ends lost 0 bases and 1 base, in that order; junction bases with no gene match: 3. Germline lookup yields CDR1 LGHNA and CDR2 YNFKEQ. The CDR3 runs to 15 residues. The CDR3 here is CASSQEPSGSYEQYF. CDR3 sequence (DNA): TGTGCCAGCAGCCAAGAGCCTAGCGGTTCCTACGAGCAGTACTTC.

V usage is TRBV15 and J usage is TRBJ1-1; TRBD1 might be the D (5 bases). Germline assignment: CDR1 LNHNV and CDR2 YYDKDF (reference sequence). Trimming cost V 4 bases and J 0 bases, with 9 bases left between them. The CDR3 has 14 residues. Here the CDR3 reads CATSKTVVNTEAFF. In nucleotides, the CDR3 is TGTGCCACCAGCAAGACAGTCGTGAACACTGAAGCTTTCTTT.

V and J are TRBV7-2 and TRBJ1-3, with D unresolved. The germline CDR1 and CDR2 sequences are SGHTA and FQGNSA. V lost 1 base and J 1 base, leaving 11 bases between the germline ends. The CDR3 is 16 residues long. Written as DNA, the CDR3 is TGTGCCAGCAGCTTAGGCCGGAAGCTGTCTGGAAACACCATATATTTT. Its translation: CASSLGRKLSGNTIYF.

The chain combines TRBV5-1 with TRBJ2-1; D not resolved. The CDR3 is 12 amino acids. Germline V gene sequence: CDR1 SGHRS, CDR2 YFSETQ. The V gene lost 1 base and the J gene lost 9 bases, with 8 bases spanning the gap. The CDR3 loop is CASSLTDPEQFF. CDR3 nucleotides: TGCGCCAGCAGCTTGACGGACCCTGAGCAGTTCTTC.

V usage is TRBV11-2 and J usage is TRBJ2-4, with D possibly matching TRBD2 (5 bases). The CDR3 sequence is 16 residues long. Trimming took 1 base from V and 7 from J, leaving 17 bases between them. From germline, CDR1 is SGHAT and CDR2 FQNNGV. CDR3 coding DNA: TGTGCCAGCAGCTTAGGGGAAGGAGGAGCTTCGAACATTCAGTACTTC. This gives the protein CASSLGEGGASNIQYF. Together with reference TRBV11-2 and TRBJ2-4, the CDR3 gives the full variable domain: EAGVAQSPRYKIIEKRQSVAFWCNPISGHATLYWYQQILGQGPKLLIQFQNNGVVDDSQLPKDRFSAERLKGVDSTLKIQPAKLEDSAVYLCASSLGEGGASNIQYFGAGTRLSVL.

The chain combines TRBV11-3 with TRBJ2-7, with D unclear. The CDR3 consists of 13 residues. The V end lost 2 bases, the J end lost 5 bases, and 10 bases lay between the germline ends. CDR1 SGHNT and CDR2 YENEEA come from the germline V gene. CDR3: CASSLNPTDEQYF. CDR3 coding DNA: TGTGCCAGCAGCTTAAACCCGACGGACGAGCAGTACTTC.

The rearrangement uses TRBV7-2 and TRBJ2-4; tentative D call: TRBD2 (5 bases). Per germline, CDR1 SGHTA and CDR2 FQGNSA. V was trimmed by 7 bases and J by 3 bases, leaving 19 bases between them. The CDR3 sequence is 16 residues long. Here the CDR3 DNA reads TGTGCCAGCACTCACGGGCCTTTCGGGGTCAAAAACATTCAGTACTTC. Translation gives CASTHGPFGVKNIQYF.

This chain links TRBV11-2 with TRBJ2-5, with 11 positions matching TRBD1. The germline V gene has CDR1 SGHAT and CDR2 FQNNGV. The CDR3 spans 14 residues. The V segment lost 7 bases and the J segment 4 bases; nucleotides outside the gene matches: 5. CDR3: CASIKDRGRETQYF. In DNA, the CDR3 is TGTGCCAGCATCAAGGACAGGGGGCGAGAGACCCAGTACTTC.

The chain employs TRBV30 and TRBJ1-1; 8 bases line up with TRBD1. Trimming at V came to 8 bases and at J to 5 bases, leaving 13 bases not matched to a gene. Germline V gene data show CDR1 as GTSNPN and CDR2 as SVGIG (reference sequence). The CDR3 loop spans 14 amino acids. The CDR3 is CASGAGGLRTEAFF. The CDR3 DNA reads TGTGCCAGCGGGGCAGGGGGCTTGAGGACTGAAGCTTTCTTT. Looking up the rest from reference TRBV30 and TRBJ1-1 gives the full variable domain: SQTIHQWPATLVQPVGSPLSLECTVEGTSNPNLYWYRQAAGRGLQLLFYSVGIGQISSEVPQNLSASRPQDRQFILSSKKLLLSDSGFYLCASGAGGLRTEAFFGQGTRLTVV.

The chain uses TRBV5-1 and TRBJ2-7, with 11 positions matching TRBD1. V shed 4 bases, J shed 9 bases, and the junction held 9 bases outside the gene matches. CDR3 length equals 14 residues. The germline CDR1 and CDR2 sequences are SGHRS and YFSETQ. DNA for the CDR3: TGCGCCAGCAGCAACCGGGGACAGGGGGACTTGCAGTACTTC. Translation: CASSNRGQGDLQYF. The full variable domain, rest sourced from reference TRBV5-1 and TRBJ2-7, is KAGVTQTPRYLIKTRGQQVTLSCSPISGHRSVSWYQQTPGQGLQFLFEYFSETQRNKGNFPGRFSGRQFSNSRSEMNVSTLELGDSALYLCASSNRGQGDLQYFGPGTRLTVT.

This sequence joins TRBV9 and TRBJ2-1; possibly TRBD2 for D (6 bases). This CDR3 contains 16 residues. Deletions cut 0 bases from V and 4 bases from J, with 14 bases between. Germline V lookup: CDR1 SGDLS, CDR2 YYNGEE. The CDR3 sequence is CASSVASGATYNEQFF. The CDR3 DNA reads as TGTGCCAGCAGCGTAGCTTCGGGAGCGACGTACAATGAGCAGTTCTTC.

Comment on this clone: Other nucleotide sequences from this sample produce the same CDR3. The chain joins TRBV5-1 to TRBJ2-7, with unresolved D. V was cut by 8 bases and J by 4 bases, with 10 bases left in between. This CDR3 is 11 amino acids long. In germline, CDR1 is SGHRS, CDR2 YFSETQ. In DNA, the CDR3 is TGCGCCAGTTCCGCCGGGTACGAGCAGTACTTC. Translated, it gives CASSAGYEQYF.

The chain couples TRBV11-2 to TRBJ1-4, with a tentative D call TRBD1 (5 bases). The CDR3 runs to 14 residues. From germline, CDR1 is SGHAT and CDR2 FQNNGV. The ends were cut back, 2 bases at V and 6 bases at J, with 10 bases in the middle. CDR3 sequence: CASSLSGAYEKLFF. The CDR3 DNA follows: TGTGCCAGCAGCTTATCCGGGGCTTATGAAAAACTGTTTTTT.

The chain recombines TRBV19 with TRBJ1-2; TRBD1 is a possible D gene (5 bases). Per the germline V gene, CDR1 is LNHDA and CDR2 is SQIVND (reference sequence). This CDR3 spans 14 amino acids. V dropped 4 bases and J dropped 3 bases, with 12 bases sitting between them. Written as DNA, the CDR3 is TGTGCCAGTAGTACTCGGGACTCTGACTATGGCTACACCTTC. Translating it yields CASSTRDSDYGYTF.

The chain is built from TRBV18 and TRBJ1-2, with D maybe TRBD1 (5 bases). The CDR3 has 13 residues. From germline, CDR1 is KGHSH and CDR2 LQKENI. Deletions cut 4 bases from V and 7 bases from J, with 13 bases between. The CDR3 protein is CASSRGTPGGYTF. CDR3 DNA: TGTGCCAGCTCACGGGGGACCCCTGGTGGCTACACCTTC.

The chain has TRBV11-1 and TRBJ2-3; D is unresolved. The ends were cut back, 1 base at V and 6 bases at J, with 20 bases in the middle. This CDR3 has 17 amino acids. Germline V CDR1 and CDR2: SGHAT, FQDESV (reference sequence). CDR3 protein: CASSLGDAGPRIDTQYF. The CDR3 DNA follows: TGTGCCAGCAGCTTAGGTGATGCAGGACCGCGCATCGATACGCAGTATTTT.

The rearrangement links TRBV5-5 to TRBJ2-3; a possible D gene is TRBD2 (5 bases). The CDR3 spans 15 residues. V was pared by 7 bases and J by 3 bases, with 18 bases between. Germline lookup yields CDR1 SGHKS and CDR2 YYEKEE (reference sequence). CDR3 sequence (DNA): TGTGCCAGCGCAAGGGAGCAACTACAGACAGATACGCAGTATTTT. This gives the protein CASAREQLQTDTQYF.

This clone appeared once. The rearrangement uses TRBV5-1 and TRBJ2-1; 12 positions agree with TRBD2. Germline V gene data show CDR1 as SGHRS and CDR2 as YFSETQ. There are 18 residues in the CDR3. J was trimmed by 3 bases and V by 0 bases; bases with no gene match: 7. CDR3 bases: TGCGCCAGCAGCTTGGATCCACTAGCGGGAGGTAGCTACAATGAGCAGTTCTTC. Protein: CASSLDPLAGGSYNEQFF.

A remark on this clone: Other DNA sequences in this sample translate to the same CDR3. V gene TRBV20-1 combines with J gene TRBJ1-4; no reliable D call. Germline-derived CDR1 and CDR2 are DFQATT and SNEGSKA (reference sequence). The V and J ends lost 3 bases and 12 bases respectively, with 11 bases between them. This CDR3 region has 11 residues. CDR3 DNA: TGCAGTGCTAGCGGGAGCGGGGAACTGTTTTTT. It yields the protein CSASGSGELFF.